These T cell receptor beta chains were read from a single sample in a study of shared clonotypes between healthy human individuals. Sequenced by immunoSEQ multiplex PCR; TCRdb stores in-frame clones only, minus some. The repertoire has more than 2 million clones, about 95% of them found once; the top ten carry around 1.1%. Sequenced: naive CD8+ T cells sorted from blood. The receptors originated from a man between 18 and 29 years old in good health. CDR3s include the opening cysteine and the closing phenylalanine or tryptophan. A D gene is named only where the DNA matches it firmly. The size of a clone is reported for some rows only, either as once, few or many, or as a class for expanded clones.

J | D | size | V | CDR3 | DNA
TRBJ1-2 | - | - | TRBV7-2 | CASSLAGGGDGYTF | TGTGCCAGCAGCCTCGCGGGGGGCGGCGATGGCTACACCTTC
TRBJ2-7 | - | - | TRBV19 | CASSIAGSTEQYF | TGTGCCAGTAGTATAGCTGGCAGTACCGAGCAGTACTTC
TRBJ1-2 | TRBD1 | once | TRBV2 | CASGDRFSNYGYTF | TGTGCCAGCGGGGACAGATTTTCTAACTATGGCTACACCTTC
TRBJ1-5 | - | - | TRBV10-3 | CAISDPRADQPQHF | TGTGCCATCAGTGATCCGAGGGCCGATCAGCCCCAGCATTTT
TRBJ2-1 | TRBD2 | - | TRBV10-3 | CAISEASGAHNEQFF | TGTGCCATCAGTGAAGCTAGCGGCGCCCACAATGAGCAGTTCTTC
TRBJ1-1 | - | - | TRBV7-9 | CASSLGTSNTEAFF | TGTGCCAGCAGCTTGGGGACAAGCAACACTGAAGCTTTCTTT
TRBJ2-1 | TRBD2 | - | TRBV27 | CATRWGGSYNEQFF | TGTGCCACCCGGTGGGGGGGCTCCTACAATGAGCAGTTCTTC
TRBJ1-2 | - | - | TRBV30 | CAWREGAGGYGYTF | TGTGCCTGGAGGGAAGGGGCAGGCGGCTATGGCTACACCTTC
TRBJ2-5 | TRBD1 | - | TRBV4-3 | CASSQGTGQGETQYF | TGCGCCAGCAGCCAAGGGACAGGTCAAGGGGAGACCCAGTACTTC
TRBJ2-1 | - | - | TRBV11-2 | CASSLAEGWSEQFF | TGTGCCAGCAGCTTAGCCGAGGGGTGGAGTGAGCAGTTCTTC
TRBJ2-7 | TRBD1 | - | TRBV4-1 | CASSQGWDSRYEQYF | TGCGCCAGCAGCCAAGGTTGGGACAGTCGCTACGAGCAGTACTTC
TRBJ2-1 | TRBD2 | - | TRBV7-9 | CASSLALAGINEQFF | TGTGCCAGCAGCTTAGCACTAGCGGGGATCAATGAGCAGTTCTTC
TRBJ1-1 | - | - | TRBV9 | CASSVGSGNTEAFF | TGTGCCAGCAGCGTAGGTTCTGGGAACACTGAAGCTTTCTTT
TRBJ2-7 | TRBD2 | - | TRBV10-3 | CAISEDLLAVSSYEQYF | TGTGCCATCAGTGAGGATTTACTAGCGGTGAGCTCCTACGAGCAGTACTTC
TRBJ2-7 | TRBD1 | once | TRBV9 | CASSPDRVAYEQYF | TGTGCCAGCAGCCCCGACAGGGTCGCCTACGAGCAGTACTTC
TRBJ2-2 | - | - | TRBV9 | CASSVEDSPGGELFF | TGTGCCAGCAGCGTAGAGGACAGCCCTGGCGGGGAGCTGTTTTTT
TRBJ2-1 | - | few | TRBV5-1 | CASSLYSASLEQFF | TGCGCCAGCAGCTTGTATTCAGCCTCTCTTGAGCAGTTCTTC
TRBJ1-1 | - | - | TRBV7-2 | CASSLEYMGTEAFF | TGTGCCAGCAGCTTAGAATATATGGGGACTGAAGCTTTCTTT
TRBJ2-3 | TRBD2 | - | TRBV13 | CASSPERENTQYF | TGTGCCAGCAGCCCCGAGCGGGAAAATACGCAGTATTTT
TRBJ2-7 | - | - | TRBV11-1 | CASSYMSPGSYEQYF | TGTGCCAGCAGCTATATGAGTCCGGGGTCCTACGAGCAGTACTTC
TRBJ2-5 | - | - | TRBV12-5 | CASATLETQYF | TGTGCTAGTGCCACCTTAGAGACCCAGTACTTC
TRBJ1-1 | - | - | TRBV5-4 | CASSPGGPEAFF | TGTGCCAGCAGCCCGGGAGGACCTGAAGCTTTCTTT
TRBJ2-3 | TRBD2 | - | TRBV28 | CASSSLAGGPHTQYF | TGTGCCAGCAGTTCTTTAGCGGGGGGGCCCCATACGCAGTATTTT
TRBJ1-3 | - | - | TRBV28 | CASSSRGPGVTGNTIYF | TGTGCCAGCAGTTCTCGGGGCCCCGGAGTAACTGGAAACACCATATATTTT
TRBJ1-2 | - | - | TRBV12-5 | CASGLTHAPQMGYALAYGYTF | TGTGCTAGTGGTTTGACTCATGCCCCCCAGATGGGTTATGCCTTGGCTTATGGCTACACCTTC
TRBJ2-5 | TRBD1 | - | TRBV7-9 | CASSSGTGRGQETQYF | TGTGCCAGCAGCTCCGGGACAGGGAGAGGGCAAGAGACCCAGTACTTC
TRBJ2-7 | - | - | TRBV5-4 | CASHVQGGPYEQYF | TGTGCCAGCCACGTGCAGGGGGGCCCCTACGAGCAGTACTTC
TRBJ1-3 | TRBD1 | - | TRBV29-1 | CSASTGGGNTIYF | TGCAGCGCCTCGACAGGGGGCGGAAACACCATATATTTT
TRBJ1-4 | TRBD1 | - | TRBV20-1 | CSARDGDSKFF | TGCAGTGCTAGAGACGGGGACAGTAAGTTTTTT